This TCR beta chain was found in a study of cytomegalovirus exposure and HLA in healthy donors. 13 Jbeta primers and 60 Vbeta primers were used for the PCR. This table comes from immunoSEQ multiplex PCR, and its TCRdb copy is limited to in-frame clones, with some not included. The sample holds 180,000 or so clones, 80% to 85% seen once. The origin of this receptor is a woman between 45 and 65 years old in good health and CMV-seropositive. Input material: PBMCs.

CDR3 in DNA: TGTGCCAGCAGTTTAGGGGGACACGTTAATTCACCCCTCCACTTT. This gives the protein CASSLGGHVNSPLHF. The chain uses TRBV27 and TRBJ1-6; D might be TRBD1 (6 bases). Germline V lookup: CDR1 MNHEY, CDR2 SMNVEV (reference sequence). Trimming cost V 2 bases and J 6 bases, with 11 bases left between them. The CDR3 spans 15 residues.